The 9 T cell receptor beta chains reported below all come from one sample, sequenced in a study of blood T cell repertoires in COVID-19. Data came from immunoSEQ multiplex PCR; TCRdb stores just in-frame clones and leaves some out. The sample yields about 240,000 clones, roughly 86% seen once. The sample taken for sequencing was peripheral blood. The receptors derive from a woman aged 25 to 39 who had recovered from COVID-19.

The J gene is TRBJ2-1, the V gene TRBV7-9, with TRBD2 matching 7 bases. CDR3 size: 16 residues. Germline V gene sequence: CDR1 SEHNR, CDR2 FQNEAQ (reference sequence). V dropped 6 bases and J dropped 6; count of bases not matched to a gene: 14. CDR3 in amino acids: CASRNGGGARGNEQFF. The CDR3 bases are TGTGCCAGCAGAAACGGGGGAGGGGCTAGGGGCAATGAGCAGTTCTTC.

V and J are TRBV5-1 and TRBJ2-2; 7 bases are a match to TRBD1. The CDR3 is made up of 15 amino acids. V lost 9 bases, J lost 5 bases, and 13 bases stayed unmatched. Germline values: CDR1 SGHRS, CDR2 YFSETQ. The CDR3, as DNA: TGCGCCACCATGGTCGGGGACAGTCGGACCGGGGAGCTGTTTTTT. It yields the protein CATMVGDSRTGELFF. The complete variable domain, with remaining parts taken from reference TRBV5-1 and TRBJ2-2, reads KAGVTQTPRYLIKTRGQQVTLSCSPISGHRSVSWYQQTPGQGLQFLFEYFSETQRNKGNFPGRFSGRQFSNSRSEMNVSTLELGDSALYLCATMVGDSRTGELFFGEGSRLTVL.

The J gene is TRBJ2-2, the V gene TRBV5-1; D unclear. There are 11 residues in the CDR3. V was clipped by 9 bases and J by 7 bases, with 10 bases between them. Germline CDR1 SGHRS, CDR2 YFSETQ. The DNA of the CDR3 is TGCGCCACCTCGTCAGGCGGGGAGCTGTTTTTT. It translates to CATSSGGELFF.

A single count supports this clone. J is TRBJ1-3 and V is TRBV9; 7 nucleotides line up with TRBD1. CDR1 SGDLS and CDR2 YYNGEE come from the germline V gene. V gave up 4 bases and J gave up 2 bases; unmatched junction bases: 12. The CDR3 spans 17 residues. This chain's CDR3 is CASSLRQGGDAGNTIYF. CDR3 nucleotides: TGTGCCAGCAGCCTAAGACAGGGAGGAGACGCTGGAAACACCATATATTTT.

This clone has a handful of counts. This chain uses TRBV3-1 (or the pseudogene TRBV3-2) with TRBJ2-1; D gene uncertain. V lost 2 bases and J lost 0, with 20 bases in between. Germline-derived CDR1 and CDR2 are LGHDT and YNNKEL (reference sequence). There are 19 residues in the CDR3. The CDR3 sequence is CASSQLAPAVSSSYNEQFF. The CDR3 DNA is TGTGCCAGCAGCCAATTGGCGCCGGCGGTTTCCTCCTCCTACAATGAGCAGTTCTTC.

The chain uses TRBV30 and TRBJ1-5; possible D gene TRBD1, 6 bases. The CDR3 totals 15 residues. V was cut by 4 bases and J by 7 bases, with 20 bases left in between. CDR1 is GTSNPN, CDR2 SVGIG, per germline (reference sequence). In nucleotides, the CDR3 is TGTGCCTGGACCCCTGGTCGGGGGGCATACCAGCCCCAGCATTTT. Translation: CAWTPGRGAYQPQHF.

V gene TRBV4-1 combines with J gene TRBJ1-5; D not resolved. Germline V lookup: CDR1 MGHRA, CDR2 YSYEKL. The CDR3 consists of 12 residues. The V and J ends lost 9 bases and 6 bases respectively, with 12 bases between them. CDR3 protein: CARVMFGQPQHF. The CDR3 coding sequence is TGCGCCAGGGTAATGTTCGGTCAGCCCCAGCATTTT.

V usage is TRBV4-1 and J usage is TRBJ2-5; TRBD2 matches 7 bases. Trimming cost V 4 bases and J 2 bases; bases outside gene matches: 10. From germline, CDR1 is MGHRA and CDR2 YSYEKL. CDR3 length equals 16 residues. Written as DNA, the CDR3 is TGCGCCAGCAGCCGAGTACTAGCGCAAGAGCAAGAGACCCAGTACTTC. Encoded protein: CASSRVLAQEQETQYF.

The J gene is TRBJ1-5, the V gene TRBV4-1, with 8 bases that match TRBD1. V trimming: 0 bases; J trimming: 6 bases; junction bases outside the gene matches: 4. Germline lookup yields CDR1 MGHRA and CDR2 YSYEKL. The CDR3 sequence is 15 residues long. The CDR3 region is CASSQDPGGVQPQHF. The CDR3 DNA reads TGCGCCAGCAGCCAAGATCCAGGGGGCGTTCAGCCCCAGCATTTT.